Below are 26 T cell receptor beta chains sequenced from a single sample in a study of shared clonotypes between healthy human individuals. Only in-frame clones appear in the TCRdb table, and some are missing; sequencing was by immunoSEQ multiplex PCR. The sample carries some 2,500,000 clones, approximately 93% recorded once. Specimen: naive CD4+ T cells from PBMCs. Noted subset: CD45RA+ positively selected. The receptors originated from a man aged 18 to 30 in good health. Some clones in this sample may be carry-over from other donors' samples.

Of note for this clone: The same CDR3 is also encoded by other DNA sequences in this sample. The rearrangement links TRBV5-1 to TRBJ2-7; D is undetermined. There are 12 residues in the CDR3. Trimming took 3 bases from V and 4 from J, leaving 8 bases between them. Germline-derived CDR1 and CDR2 are SGHRS and YFSETQ. The CDR3 spells CASSSGPYEQYF. In DNA form, the CDR3 reads TGCGCCAGCAGCTCCGGCCCGTACGAGCAGTACTTC.

V gene TRBV6-1 combines with J gene TRBJ1-5; D gene uncertain. The length of the CDR3 is 14 residues. Germline assignment: CDR1 MNHNS and CDR2 SASEGT. Trimming cost V 0 bases and J 9 bases, with 12 bases left between them. CDR3 nucleotides: TGTGCCAGCAGTGAAGCTCCGTCCTCGCGGCCCCAGCATTTT. Its translation is CASSEAPSSRPQHF.

V usage is TRBV5-1 and J usage is TRBJ2-2; D call uncertain. The CDR3 is 15 amino acids. V was cut by 2 bases and J by 1 base, with 9 bases left in between. In germline, CDR1 is SGHRS, CDR2 YFSETQ. The CDR3 nucleotides are TGCGCCAGCAGCTTATCAAGTCTGAACACCGGGGAGCTGTTTTTT. Its protein product is CASSLSSLNTGELFF.

The V gene is TRBV7-2, the J gene TRBJ2-5; TRBD1 matches at 9 bases. CDR1 and CDR2 (germline): SGHTA, FQGNSA. The CDR3 covers 16 residues. V gave up 5 bases and J gave up 1 base; unmatched junction bases: 8. The CDR3 nucleotides read TGTGCCAGCAGCCCCGGGACAGGGCGAGGCCAAGAGACCCAGTACTTC. The encoded protein is CASSPGTGRGQETQYF.

The V call is TRBV28, the J call TRBJ1-5; D unclear. In germline, CDR1 is MDHEN, CDR2 SYDVKM. CDR3 size: 16 residues. The germline V and J ends were trimmed by 5 bases and 3 bases, with 17 bases remaining between them. CDR3 sequence: CASSPLPRTSNQPQHF. CDR3 nucleotide sequence: TGTGCCAGCAGTCCCCTACCGCGGACCTCCAATCAGCCCCAGCATTTT. Filled out from reference TRBV28 and TRBJ1-5, the complete variable domain reads DVKVTQSSRYLVKRTGEKVFLECVQDMDHENMFWYRQDPGLGLRLIYFSYDVKMKEKGDIPEGYSVSREKKERFSLILESASTNQTSMYLCASSPLPRTSNQPQHFGDGTRLSIL.

For the CDR3, the DNA is TGTGCCAGCAGCCCCTTTAGGCCGGGAAAAATGAACACTGAAGCTTTCTTT. This translates into CASSPFRPGKMNTEAFF. This chain joins TRBV11-2 and TRBJ1-1, with D unclear. Germline CDR1 is SGHAT and CDR2 is FQNNGV. Trimming took 5 bases from V and 0 from J, leaving 19 bases between them. CDR3 length: 17 residues.

This chain connects TRBV9 to TRBJ2-1; 7 bases map to TRBD2. Germline V lookup: CDR1 SGDLS, CDR2 YYNGEE. The CDR3 covers 15 residues. V dropped 0 bases and J dropped 5; count of bases not matched to a gene: 5. CDR3 residues: CASSVEGGSHNEQFF. The CDR3 bases are TGTGCCAGCAGCGTAGAGGGCGGGAGCCACAATGAGCAGTTCTTC.

This clone occurred once. This sequence joins TRBV5-4 and TRBJ2-3; D not certain. This CDR3 has 14 amino acids. Trimming stripped 0 bases from V and 1 base from J, with 6 bases between. Per the germline V gene, CDR1 is SGHNT and CDR2 is YYREEE (reference sequence). The CDR3 DNA reads TGTGCCAGCAGCTTGGCCTTCCGCACAGATACGCAGTATTTT. Translation gives CASSLAFRTDTQYF.

The genes are TRBV19 and TRBJ1-2; D is unresolved. There are 16 residues in the CDR3. Germline V gives CDR1 LNHDA, CDR2 SQIVND (reference sequence). Trimming removed 0 bases at V and 2 bases at J, with 13 bases between. The CDR3 DNA sequence: TGTGCCAGTAGTATAGATGCGGGAAACCCCAACTATGGCTACACCTTC. This sequence encodes CASSIDAGNPNYGYTF.

V usage is TRBV7-2 and J usage is TRBJ2-7; TRBD1 matches 9 bases. Germline loops: CDR1 SGHTA, CDR2 FQGNSA. There are 15 residues in the CDR3. J gave up 1 base and V 4 bases, and 5 bases lay outside the gene matches. The CDR3 nucleotides are TGTGCCAGCAGCTCATCCGGGACAGGGTCCTACGAGCAGTACTTC. It specifies CASSSSGTGSYEQYF.

This clone showed up just once. The chain employs TRBV5-1 and TRBJ2-1, with TRBD2 matching 10 bases. The V gene end was trimmed by 2 bases and the J gene end by 8 bases; junction bases not matched to a gene: 4. The CDR3 runs 14 residues. Germline V CDR1 and CDR2: SGHRS, YFSETQ. The CDR3 region is CASSFTSGNDEQFF. CDR3 DNA: TGCGCCAGCAGCTTTACTAGCGGGAACGATGAGCAGTTCTTC.

This clone was seen just once. The CDR3 sequence: CASSLVRNEQYF. CDR3 coding DNA: TGCGCCAGCAGCTTGGTTAGGAACGAGCAGTACTTC. The rearrangement uses TRBV5-1 and TRBJ2-7; D call uncertain. Germline assignment: CDR1 SGHRS and CDR2 YFSETQ. CDR3 length: 12 residues. Trimming took off 0 bases at V and 5 bases at J, with 6 bases between the two ends.

In its sample, this clone was seen a few times. This chain uses TRBV30 with TRBJ1-1; no definite D call. Trimming shortened V by 0 bases and J by 11 bases, and 13 bases separated the two germline ends. Germline V gene data show CDR1 as GTSNPN and CDR2 as SVGIG (reference sequence). CDR3 size: 12 residues. The CDR3, as DNA: TGTGCCTGGAGTGTACCCTCCGGGATGGCTTTCTTT. As protein: CAWSVPSGMAFF.

The genes are TRBV2 and TRBJ1-1; D is uncertain. Deletions cut 9 bases from V and 3 bases from J, with 14 bases between. Per germline, CDR1 SNHLY and CDR2 FYNNEI. This CDR3 comprises 13 residues. As DNA, the CDR3 is TGTGCCAGTCACACCGTCCCCCACACTGAAGCTTTCTTT. It codes for CASHTVPHTEAFF.

The chain uses TRBV5-1 and TRBJ2-7; 9 bases are a match to TRBD2. Germline loops: CDR1 SGHRS, CDR2 YFSETQ. The CDR3 extends over 19 amino acids. The ends lost 0 bases at V and 0 bases at J; junction bases unmatched: 13. The CDR3 sequence: CASSLESWEAGGLSYEQYF. The CDR3, as DNA: TGCGCCAGCAGCTTGGAAAGTTGGGAAGCGGGAGGCCTCTCCTACGAGCAGTACTTC.

The chain recombines TRBV4-1 with TRBJ2-7, with D possibly matching TRBD1 (9 bases). Germline lookup yields CDR1 MGHRA and CDR2 YSYEKL. This CDR3 contains 15 residues. Trimming removed 4 bases at V and 4 bases at J, with 17 bases between. The CDR3 spells CASSPGGDREYEQYF. CDR3 DNA sequence: TGCGCCAGCAGCCCCGGGGGGGACAGGGAATACGAGCAGTACTTC.

About this clone: The same CDR3 also results from other DNA sequences found in this sample. This chain uses TRBV28 with TRBJ1-3; D ambiguous. Between the trimmed V and J ends, which lost 2 bases and 2 bases, there was a span of 4 bases. Germline lookup yields CDR1 MDHEN and CDR2 SYDVKM. This CDR3 comprises 13 residues. The CDR3 nucleotides read TGTGCCAGCAGTTTAACGGCTGGAAACACCATATATTTT. Translation: CASSLTAGNTIYF.

The gene calls are TRBV30 and TRBJ2-1; TRBD2 agrees at 12 bases. This CDR3 has 16 amino acids. Germline-derived CDR1 and CDR2 are GTSNPN and SVGIG (reference sequence). The V segment lost 0 bases and the J segment 8 bases; nucleotides outside the gene matches: 8. The CDR3, as DNA: TGTGCCTGGAGTGTACGTCGACTAGCGGGAGACTATGAGCAGTTCTTC. Protein sequence: CAWSVRRLAGDYEQFF.

The gene calls are TRBV9 and TRBJ2-3, with 8 bases that match TRBD2. In germline, CDR1 is SGDLS, CDR2 YYNGEE. The ends lost 0 bases at V and 4 bases at J; junction bases unmatched: 7. The length of the CDR3 is 16 residues. The CDR3 DNA reads TGTGCCAGCAGCGTAGACGGGAGGGCCGTCCCAGATACGCAGTATTTT. Translated, it gives CASSVDGRAVPDTQYF.

This clone was detected only once. The rearrangement joins TRBV18 to TRBJ2-7; no clear D gene. Trimming left V 3 bases short and J 5 bases short, with 14 bases between. Germline values: CDR1 KGHSH, CDR2 LQKENI. The CDR3 extends over 14 amino acids. CDR3: CASSPLGVDHEQYF. CDR3 bases: TGTGCCAGCTCACCTTTAGGTGTCGACCACGAGCAGTACTTC.

This clone has just one count. This chain links TRBV27 with TRBJ1-5; D is perhaps TRBD1 (5 bases). Trimming took off 1 base at V and 5 bases at J, with 9 bases between the two ends. CDR3 length: 14 amino acids. Germline CDR1 and CDR2: MNHEY and SMNVEV (reference sequence). The CDR3 DNA sequence: TGTGCCAGCAGTTTATTGCAGGGTCATCAGCCCCAGCATTTT. It translates to CASSLLQGHQPQHF.

The genes are TRBV2 and TRBJ1-5; possible D gene TRBD1, 6 bases. V was shortened by 4 bases and J by 0 bases, with 16 bases between the two germline ends. The CDR3 contains 17 residues. Per germline, CDR1 SNHLY and CDR2 FYNNEI. The CDR3 region has the DNA TGTGCCAGCAGTGGGGTAGGGGGGACCCATAGCAATCAGCCCCAGCATTTT. Protein sequence: CASSGVGGTHSNQPQHF.

The chain couples TRBV7-3 to TRBJ2-7, with D possibly TRBD2 on 6 matching bases. CDR3 length: 15 amino acids. V lost 2 bases to trimming and J lost 5 bases, with 16 bases between them. Germline-derived CDR1 and CDR2 are SGHTA and FQGTGA. The DNA of the CDR3 is TGTGCCAGCAGCTTAGCTCCGGCGGGAATGGACGAGCAGTACTTC. It is translated as CASSLAPAGMDEQYF. Filled out from reference TRBV7-3 and TRBJ2-7, the complete variable domain reads GAGVSQTPSNKVTEKGKYVELRCDPISGHTALYWYRQSLGQGPEFLIYFQGTGAADDSGLPNDRFFAVRPEGSVSTLKIQRTERGDSAVYLCASSLAPAGMDEQYFGPGTRLTVT.

This rearrangement joins TRBV7-9 to TRBJ2-3; 13 positions agree with TRBD2. V lost 2 bases, J lost 2 bases, and 7 bases stayed unmatched. Looked up from germline, CDR1 is SEHNR and CDR2 is FQNEAQ (reference sequence). This CDR3 comprises 18 residues. CDR3 sequence (DNA): TGTGCCAGCAGCTTAAAGGGGGGACTAGCGGGGATCACAGATACGCAGTATTTT. The encoded protein is CASSLKGGLAGITDTQYF.

The chain uses TRBV30 and TRBJ2-5; TRBD1 or TRBD2 may be the D gene (5 bases each). The germline CDR1 and CDR2 sequences are GTSNPN and SVGIG (reference sequence). Trimming removed 3 bases at V and 4 bases at J, with 12 bases between. This CDR3 region has 13 residues. CDR3 DNA: TGTGCCTGGAGCAAGGGTGGGGGAGAGACCCAGTACTTC. Translated: CAWSKGGGETQYF.

This clone was seen more than once but under ten times. The V gene is TRBV7-8, the J gene TRBJ1-1; a weak D match, TRBD1 (6 bases). There are 14 residues in the CDR3. The ends were cut back, 1 base at V and 6 bases at J, with 12 bases in the middle. In germline, CDR1 is SGHVS, CDR2 FQNEAQ. The CDR3 sequence: CASSLDRDRAEAFF. CDR3 nucleotides: TGTGCCAGCAGCTTAGACAGGGATCGGGCTGAAGCTTTCTTT.